These 29 T cell receptor beta chains originate from one sample sequenced in a study of blood T cell repertoires in COVID-19. TCRdb keeps only in-frame clones here, not all; method: immunoSEQ multiplex PCR. The sample includes tens of thousands of clones, approximately 86% of them seen just once. Material: peripheral blood. The receptor source for this set is a man older than 75 with active COVID-19.

This chain connects TRBV3-1 (or the pseudogene TRBV3-2) to TRBJ1-1, with 7 nucleotides matching TRBD1. The CDR3 is 14 residues long. The junction had 6 bases not matched to a gene; V was cut back by 2 bases and J by 6 bases. CDR1 LGHDT and CDR2 YNNKEL come from the germline V gene (reference sequence). CDR3 region: CASSQRIDRAEAFF. The CDR3 nucleotides are TGTGCCAGCAGCCAAAGGATTGACAGGGCTGAAGCTTTCTTT.

The gene calls are TRBV5-5 and TRBJ2-3; TRBD2 matches at 14 bases. Germline CDR1 and CDR2: SGHKS and YYEKEE (reference sequence). The CDR3 is made up of 15 amino acids. The V segment lost 4 bases and the J segment 5 bases; nucleotides outside the gene matches: 3. This CDR3 is CASSPGLAGVDTQYF. DNA of the CDR3: TGTGCCAGCAGCCCGGGACTAGCGGGAGTAGATACGCAGTATTTT. The variable domain in full, with the rest retrieved from reference TRBV5-5 and TRBJ2-3, is DAGVTQSPTHLIKTRGQQVTLRCSPISGHKSVSWYQQVLGQGPQFIFQYYEKEERGRGNFPDRFSARQFPNYSSELNVNALLLGDSALYLCASSPGLAGVDTQYFGPGTRLTVL.

This chain links TRBV5-5 with TRBJ2-2; a possible D gene is TRBD1 (5 bases). V was trimmed by 1 base and J by 1 base, leaving 11 bases between them. CDR3 length: 16 amino acids. Germline V gene lookup returns CDR1 SGHKS and CDR2 YYEKEE (reference sequence). The CDR3 is CASSLQGRLNTGELFF. For the CDR3, the DNA is TGTGCCAGCAGCTTGCAGGGCAGGCTGAACACCGGGGAGCTGTTTTTT.

To note about this clone: Other DNA sequences in the same sample also yield this CDR3. The V gene is TRBV5-6, the J gene TRBJ2-7; D call uncertain. Germline V gene data show CDR1 as SGHDT and CDR2 as YYEEEE. V shed 0 bases and J shed 2 bases, with 6 bases lying between them. The CDR3 spans 13 residues. The CDR3 nucleotides are TGTGCCAGCAGCTTGGGCGGTACCTACGAGCAGTACTTC. Translation gives CASSLGGTYEQYF.

This clone was observed once. This chain joins TRBV30 and TRBJ2-6, with 7 bases fitting TRBD1. The CDR3 extends over 16 amino acids. Per germline, CDR1 GTSNPN and CDR2 SVGIG (reference sequence). J gave up 1 base and V 2 bases, and 5 bases lay outside the gene matches. CDR3 bases: TGTGCCTGGAGTAAGAGGGGACAGTCTGGGGCCAACGTCCTGACTTTC. As protein: CAWSKRGQSGANVLTF. Full variable domain (missing parts from reference TRBV30 and TRBJ2-6): SQTIHQWPATLVQPVGSPLSLECTVEGTSNPNLYWYRQAAGRGLQLLFYSVGIGQISSEVPQNLSASRPQDRQFILSSKKLLLSDSGFYLCAWSKRGQSGANVLTFGAGSRLTVL.

The J gene is TRBJ2-2, the V gene TRBV24-1, with D possibly TRBD1 on 6 matching bases. Trimming removed 4 bases at V and 6 bases at J, with 14 bases between. Germline V gives CDR1 KGHDR, CDR2 SFDVKD. The CDR3 covers 15 residues. Here the CDR3 DNA reads TGTGCCACCAGTGACCCCAGAGGGGGATCCGGGGAGCTGTTTTTT. It encodes CATSDPRGGSGELFF.

The V gene is TRBV7-2, the J gene TRBJ1-5, with D possibly being TRBD1 (5 bases). Per germline, CDR1 SGHTA and CDR2 FQGNSA. V lost 0 bases and J 0 bases, leaving 9 bases between the germline ends. This CDR3 contains 16 residues. CDR3 amino acids: CASSLAREYSNQPQHF. The CDR3 region has the DNA TGTGCCAGCAGCTTAGCCAGGGAATATAGCAATCAGCCCCAGCATTTT. The full variable domain, with the rest looked up from reference TRBV7-2 and TRBJ1-5, is GAGVSQSPSNKVTEKGKDVELRCDPISGHTALYWYRQSLGQGLEFLIYFQGNSAPDKSGLPSDRFSAERTGGSVSTLTIQRTQQEDSAVYLCASSLAREYSNQPQHFGDGTRLSIL.

This sequence joins TRBV19 and TRBJ1-4, with D unclear. V lost 4 bases and J 0 bases, leaving 12 bases between the germline ends. The CDR3 has 16 residues. Looked up from germline, CDR1 is LNHDA and CDR2 is SQIVND (reference sequence). CDR3 DNA sequence: TGTGCCAGTAGTAAACAGACCACTGCAACTAATGAAAAACTGTTTTTT. Its protein is CASSKQTTATNEKLFF.

The rearrangement links TRBV10-2 to TRBJ1-5; D might be TRBD1 (5 bases). The V and J ends lost 0 bases and 5 bases respectively, with 11 bases between them. The CDR3 consists of 15 residues. Germline V gene lookup returns CDR1 WSHSY and CDR2 SAAADI. The CDR3 DNA reads as TGCGCCAGCAGTGAGTCGGGAGGGGACTATCAGCCCCAGCATTTT. This codes for CASSESGGDYQPQHF.

The chain recombines TRBV28 with TRBJ1-5; D unclear. Trimming took off 3 bases at V and 6 bases at J, with 12 bases between the two ends. There are 14 residues in the CDR3. Germline-derived CDR1 and CDR2 are MDHEN and SYDVKM. CDR3 sequence reads: CASSFSGRGQPQHF. The DNA of the CDR3 is TGTGCCAGCAGTTTCTCGGGTCGGGGTCAGCCCCAGCATTTT.

This clone was recorded only once. The CDR3 here is CASQLDREGSGYTF. CDR3 sequence (DNA): TGTGCCAGCCAACTGGACAGGGAGGGTTCTGGCTACACCTTC. The chain employs TRBV19 and TRBJ1-2, with 8 bases that match TRBD1. Germline assignment: CDR1 LNHDA and CDR2 SQIVND (reference sequence). J was trimmed by 7 bases and V by 9 bases; bases with no gene match: 13. The CDR3 is 14 amino acids.

The rearrangement joins TRBV2 to TRBJ2-1; D perhaps matches TRBD2 (7 bases). CDR1 is SNHLY, CDR2 FYNNEI, per germline. The CDR3 extends over 17 amino acids. Trimming shortened V by 8 bases and J by 8 bases, and 28 bases separated the two germline ends. The CDR3 here is CASFRGGSGLVGDEQFF. CDR3 bases: TGTGCCAGCTTCCGAGGGGGGTCCGGACTAGTGGGCGATGAGCAGTTCTTC.

This clone was counted only a few times. This rearrangement joins TRBV30 to TRBJ2-7, with D possibly matching TRBD1 (5 bases). Trimming removed 4 bases from V and 5 bases from J, with 15 bases in between. The CDR3 length is 13 residues. From germline, CDR1 is GTSNPN and CDR2 SVGIG (reference sequence). The CDR3 region is CAWIASGNHEQYF. The CDR3 DNA reads as TGTGCCTGGATCGCGTCAGGGAACCACGAGCAGTACTTC.

The J gene is TRBJ2-1, the V gene TRBV7-2; 7 nucleotides match TRBD1. Unmatched junction bases numbered 9, after V lost 8 bases and J lost 5 bases. This CDR3 region has 14 residues. Germline V lookup: CDR1 SGHTA, CDR2 FQGNSA. DNA for the CDR3: TGTGCCAGCTCTATCAACAGGGGACACAATGAGCAGTTCTTC. This codes for CASSINRGHNEQFF.

The chain is built from TRBV7-8 and TRBJ2-7, with 10 bases lining up with TRBD1. CDR1 is SGHVS and CDR2 is FQNEAQ in the germline V gene. The CDR3 loop spans 15 amino acids. The ends lost 5 bases at V and 7 bases at J; junction bases unmatched: 11. CDR3 in DNA: TGTGCCAGCAGCCCAGGGACAGGGGCTAGTTGGGAGCAGTACTTC. This codes for CASSPGTGASWEQYF.

The chain joins TRBV6-2 or TRBV6-3 to TRBJ2-5, with D perhaps matching TRBD1 (6 bases). Germline assignment: CDR1 MNHEY and CDR2 SVGEGT. Trimming pared 5 bases from V and 4 bases from J, leaving 17 bases between. This CDR3 comprises 15 residues. The CDR3 reads CASSTPQGPGETQYF. Here the CDR3 DNA reads TGTGCCAGCAGTACCCCACAGGGCCCGGGAGAGACCCAGTACTTC.

This chain connects TRBV27 to TRBJ2-7; TRBD2 might be the D (5 bases). The V and J ends lost 2 bases and 0 bases respectively, with 11 bases between them. CDR3 length: 15 amino acids. Germline CDR1 is MNHEY and CDR2 is SMNVEV (reference sequence). The DNA for the CDR3 is TGTGCCAGCAGTTTAAGCGGTGACTTCTCCTACGAGCAGTACTTC. Translated, it gives CASSLSGDFSYEQYF.

The chain uses TRBV13 and TRBJ2-2, with D possibly being TRBD2 (5 bases). The ends were cut back, 5 bases at V and 0 bases at J, with 13 bases in the middle. Germline CDR1 is PRHDT and CDR2 is FYEKMQ (reference sequence). This CDR3 comprises 16 residues. In nucleotides, the CDR3 is TGTGCCAGCAGCGGACGCGGGCAGGCGAACACCGGGGAGCTGTTTTTT. Translating it yields CASSGRGQANTGELFF.

The rearrangement links TRBV10-3 to TRBJ2-3, with D perhaps TRBD2 (6 bases). Trimming shortened V by 6 bases and J by 6 bases, and 16 bases separated the two germline ends. In germline, CDR1 is ENHRY, CDR2 SYGVKD. The CDR3 runs to 14 residues. The CDR3 DNA sequence: TGTGCCATCAGGGCTAGTGGGGGGATGGATACGCAGTATTTT. Protein product: CAIRASGGMDTQYF.

This chain joins TRBV11-2 and TRBJ2-7, with a possible D match to TRBD1 (5 bases). Germline V gene lookup returns CDR1 SGHAT and CDR2 FQNNGV. This CDR3 spans 14 amino acids. Trimming took off 1 base at V and 7 bases at J, with 14 bases between the two ends. The DNA of the CDR3 is TGTGCCAGCAGCTTAGGAGCCAGGGTGGGGGAGCAGTACTTC. Its translation is CASSLGARVGEQYF.

V gene TRBV19 combines with J gene TRBJ2-2, with 13 bases matching TRBD2. The V gene end was trimmed by 10 bases and the J gene end by 6 bases; junction bases not matched to a gene: 8. The length of the CDR3 is 15 residues. The germline gives CDR1 LNHDA, CDR2 SQIVND (reference sequence). This chain's CDR3 is CATGLAGEIAGELFF. The CDR3 region has the DNA TGTGCCACCGGACTAGCGGGAGAAATTGCCGGGGAGCTGTTTTTT.

The rearrangement links TRBV12-3 or TRBV12-4 to TRBJ2-7; unclear D gene. The CDR3 loop spans 13 amino acids. Trimming removed 3 bases from V and 0 bases from J, with 6 bases in between. CDR3 bases: TGTGCCAGCAGTTTGGCAACCTCCTACGAGCAGTACTTC. Translation: CASSLATSYEQYF.

This chain uses TRBV14 with TRBJ2-3; TRBD2 matches at 14 bases. Germline trimming cut 1 base from V and 4 bases from J; bases unmatched to any gene: 1. The germline V gene encodes CDR1 SGHDN and CDR2 FVKESK. The CDR3 loop spans 16 amino acids. The CDR3 region has the DNA TGTGCCAGCAGCCAAGGACTAGCGGGAGGGGCAGATACGCAGTATTTT. This gives the protein CASSQGLAGGADTQYF.

This clone appeared a few times. This sequence joins TRBV7-9 and TRBJ2-2, with 12 bases aligning to TRBD2. There are 16 residues in the CDR3. The J segment lost 4 bases and the V segment lost 4 bases, leaving 4 bases of the junction unmatched. CDR1 and CDR2 from the germline V gene are SEHNR and FQNEAQ (reference sequence). The CDR3 bases are TGTGCCAGCAGCTCAGGACTAGCGGGAATCACCGGGGAGCTGTTTTTT. Translation: CASSSGLAGITGELFF.

This chain connects TRBV6-6 to TRBJ2-5; 8 bases line up with TRBD1. This CDR3 is built from 14 residues. Germline V gene data show CDR1 as MNHNY and CDR2 as SVGAGI (reference sequence). The V and J ends lost 5 bases and 5 bases, in that order; junction bases with no gene match: 7. The CDR3 nucleotides read TGTGCCAGCAGTCCAAACAGGGGGGCGGAGACCCAGTACTTC. As protein: CASSPNRGAETQYF.

The V call is TRBV2, the J call TRBJ2-1; the D gene is possibly TRBD2 (5 bases). CDR1 is SNHLY, CDR2 FYNNEI, per germline. V lost 8 bases to trimming and J lost 6 bases, with 14 bases between them. This CDR3 spans 13 amino acids. The DNA for the CDR3 is TGTGCCAGCGGAGGACCCCTGGGCAATGAGCAGTTCTTC. This translates into CASGGPLGNEQFF.

This clone was observed a single time. This chain uses TRBV28 with TRBJ1-2; 9 bases match TRBD1. Germline CDR1 MDHEN, CDR2 SYDVKM. CDR3 length: 14 amino acids. Trimming at V came to 6 bases and at J to 4 bases, leaving 6 bases not matched to a gene. The CDR3 DNA reads TGTGCCAGCAGGCCTGGACAGGGGACCTATGGCTACACCTTC. Translated, it gives CASRPGQGTYGYTF.

The gene calls are TRBV6-5 and TRBJ2-3; no clear D. The CDR3 length is 14 residues. Germline V gene data show CDR1 as MNHEY and CDR2 as SVGAGI. Trimming took off 6 bases at V and 0 bases at J, with 10 bases between the two ends. CDR3 amino acids: CASRPTPSTDTQYF. The CDR3, as DNA: TGTGCCAGCAGGCCGACACCTAGCACAGATACGCAGTATTTT.

J is TRBJ2-1 and V is TRBV4-1; 7 bases are shared with TRBD2. CDR1 MGHRA and CDR2 YSYEKL come from the germline V gene. The CDR3 totals 14 residues. The J segment lost 3 bases and the V segment lost 3 bases, leaving 2 bases of the junction unmatched. CDR3 loop: CASSHGLDYNEQFF. The DNA for the CDR3 is TGCGCCAGCAGCCACGGACTAGACTACAATGAGCAGTTCTTC.